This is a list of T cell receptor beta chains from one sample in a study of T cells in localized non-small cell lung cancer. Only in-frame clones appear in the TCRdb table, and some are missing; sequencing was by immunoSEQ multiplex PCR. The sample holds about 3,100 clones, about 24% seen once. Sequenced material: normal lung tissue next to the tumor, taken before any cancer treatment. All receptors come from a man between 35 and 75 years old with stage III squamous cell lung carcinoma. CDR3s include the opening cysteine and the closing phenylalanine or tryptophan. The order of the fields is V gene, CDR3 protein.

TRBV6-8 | CASSATGQGESYNEQFF
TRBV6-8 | CASSDYREQPQHF
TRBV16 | CASSSDRGHEQYF
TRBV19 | CASSIGSRQPQHF
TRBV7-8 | CASSLDRVNEQFF
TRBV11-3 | CASSFSDRTGELFF
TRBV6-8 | CASNYRGRGQETQYF
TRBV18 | CASSGTPQAEQYF
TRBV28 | CASSTNRESSPLHF
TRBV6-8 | CATTDVDGREELFF
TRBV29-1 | CSIGAADQPQHF
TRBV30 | CAWTSYTEAFF
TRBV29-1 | CSVSQGESTDTQYF
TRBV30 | CAWTRTTGKGKVEKLFF
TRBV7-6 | CASSISGGGWGETQYF
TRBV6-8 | CASSFTGHPYEQYF
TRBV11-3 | CASSRGLNQETQYF
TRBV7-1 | CATRRDRQETQYF
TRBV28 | CASSFARTRKGSNTGELFF
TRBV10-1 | CASSIVRDTGELFF
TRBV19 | CASSLRRPSGNTIYF
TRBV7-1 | CASSFDLNYGYTF
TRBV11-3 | CASSRDTFGATGELFF
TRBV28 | CASSRTYAYEQYF
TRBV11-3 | CASSSMAFDYGYTF
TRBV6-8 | CASSYGSGESMNTEAFF
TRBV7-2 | CASSPRFTDTQYF
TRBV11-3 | CASSLGTGLDEQYF
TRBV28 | CASSLGGQGAGETQYF
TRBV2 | CASSEERTGNQPQHF
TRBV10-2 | CASGEINQPQHF
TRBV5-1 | CASSYGDSVNEKLFF
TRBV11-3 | CASSLGTGQGFNQPQHF
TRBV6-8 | CASSPTGVRNYGYTF
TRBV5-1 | CASSLFSSGNEQFF
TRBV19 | CASSMWDRDNEQFF
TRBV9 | CASSLFDRDSNYGYTF
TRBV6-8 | CASSKNTGELFF
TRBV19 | CASTDLGAHSNQPQHF
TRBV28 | CASSFGGTNTEAFF
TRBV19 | CASKEGQGSYNEQFF
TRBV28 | CATRGPSLYEQFF
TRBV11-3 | CASSLGDRVNTEAFF
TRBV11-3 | CASSLGGNPRETQYF
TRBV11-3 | CASSPIAGGPTDTQYF
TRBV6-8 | CASSSTATYEQYF
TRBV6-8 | CASRRDTDSNQPQHF
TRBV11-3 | CASSLDPGWNTEAFF
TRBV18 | CASLGGDNEKLFF
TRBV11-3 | CASSGHSRDPEAFF
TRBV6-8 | CASSYSAGGYEQYF
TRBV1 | CASSQDLNTEAFF
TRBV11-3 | CASSPGASLSTDTQYF
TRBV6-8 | CASSYDRGGSETQYF
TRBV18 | CASSPLTGDTGELFF